A selection of T cell receptor beta chains follows, all from one sample in a study of shared clonotypes between healthy human individuals. The protocol was immunoSEQ multiplex PCR, while the TCRdb copy is restricted to in-frame clones and leaves out a portion. The sample lists some 1,400,000 clones, 96% seen once, with approximately 1.1% in the top ten. Sequencing input: naive CD4+ T cells sorted from blood. The receptors were gathered from a man in his thirties or forties in good health. Both conserved end residues are part of each CDR3. D genes are given only for firm matches. Size values are once, few and many counts, or a class for expanded clones, and some rows have none.

D	length	size	V	J	DNA	CDR3
TRBD2	16	-	TRBV18	TRBJ2-5	TGTGCCAGCTCACCACGCGTACTAGCGGGAGAAGAGACCCAGTACTTC	CASSPRVLAGEETQYF
-	13	-	TRBV19	TRBJ1-2	TGTGCCAGTAGTTTACGGGACGGCTATGGCTACACCTTC	CASSLRDGYGYTF
-	13	few	TRBV2	TRBJ1-2	TGTGCCAGCAGGCAGGGGACAAACTATGGCTACACCTTC	CASRQGTNYGYTF
-	15	-	TRBV30	TRBJ1-5	TGTGCCTGCCAAACCAGGACGTATAGCAATCAGCCCCAGCATTTT	CACQTRTYSNQPQHF
TRBD1	12	-	TRBV28	TRBJ1-2	TGTGCCGGAAACAGGGGAGGATATGGCTACACCTTC	CAGNRGGYGYTF
-	15	-	TRBV30	TRBJ2-7	TGTGCCTGGAGGGCCCGGAGACAGGCACCCTACGAGCAGTACTTC	CAWRARRQAPYEQYF
-	13	-	TRBV7-7	TRBJ2-2	TGTGCTAGCAGCTTCGCATACACCGGGGAGCTGTTTTTT	CASSFAYTGELFF
TRBD1	14	-	TRBV5-1	TRBJ1-4	TGCGCCAGCAGCTCAGGGGGCAGTAGTGAAAAACTGTTTTTT	CASSSGGSSEKLFF
-	10	-	TRBV28	TRBJ2-1	TGTGCCAGCAGTGGGACAGAGCAGTTCTTC	CASSGTEQFF
-	14	-	TRBV19	TRBJ2-3	TGTGCCAGTAGTATACGGGACCCACTAGATACGCAGTATTTT	CASSIRDPLDTQYF
-	13	-	TRBV9	TRBJ2-7	TGTGCCAGCAGCGTAGTTGGGGTAGGCGAGCAGTACTTC	CASSVVGVGEQYF
-	15	-	TRBV9	TRBJ1-3	TGTGCCAGCAGCCCCCGCTCCGACCTGGGAAACACCATATATTTT	CASSPRSDLGNTIYF
TRBD1	17	-	TRBV7-8	TRBJ1-2	TGTGCCAGCAGCATAGGGACAGGGGGGTCCGGAAACTATGGCTACACCTTC	CASSIGTGGSGNYGYTF
TRBD1	15	-	TRBV7-7	TRBJ2-5	TGTGCTAGCAGCCGGCGACAGGGGGCGGGGGAGACCCAGTACTTC	CASSRRQGAGETQYF
-	15	once	TRBV5-5	TRBJ2-6	TGTGCCAGCAGCCCCAGGGGATCTGGGGCCAACGTCCTGACTTTC	CASSPRGSGANVLTF
-	17	-	TRBV10-3	TRBJ1-5	TGTGCCATCAGTGAGTCGGGGAGGGGTGGAAGCAATCAGCCCCAGCATTTT	CAISESGRGGSNQPQHF
TRBD1	17	-	TRBV18	TRBJ1-4	TGTGCCAGCTCACCACCGGGACAGGGGGCGATTTGGGAAAAACTGTTTTTT	CASSPPGQGAIWEKLFF
-	12	-	TRBV5-1	TRBJ2-1	TGCGCCAGCAGCGCCCCAGGGGATGAGCAGTTCTTC	CASSAPGDEQFF
TRBD1	15	-	TRBV27	TRBJ2-7	TGTGCCAGCAGTTTATGGGGACAGGGGTTCGACGAGCAGTACTTC	CASSLWGQGFDEQYF
TRBD1	13	-	TRBV14	TRBJ1-1	TGTGCCAGCAGCCACGACAGGGTTACTGAAGCTTTCTTT	CASSHDRVTEAFF
-	14	-	TRBV5-1	TRBJ2-2	TGCGCCAGCAGCGGCGGTCAGGGCACCGGGGAGCTGTTTTTT	CASSGGQGTGELFF
TRBD1	15	-	TRBV18	TRBJ1-4	TGTGCCAGCTCATCCGGGACAGGGGTGGAGGAAAAACTGTTTTTT	CASSSGTGVEEKLFF
-	14	-	TRBV6-1	TRBJ1-1	TGTGCCAGCGCCCTCGATAGGGTCATCACTGAAGCTTTCTTT	CASALDRVITEAFF
-	14	-	TRBV5-1	TRBJ1-3	TGCGCCAGCAGCCCAGGGGTTTCTGGAAACACCATATATTTT	CASSPGVSGNTIYF
-	12	few	TRBV6-5	TRBJ2-2	TGTGCCAGCAGCCGAAACACCGGGGAGCTGTTTTTT	CASSRNTGELFF
-	15	-	TRBV6-6	TRBJ2-7	TGTGCCAGCAGACTAAGGGGGACCGACTCCTACGAGCAGTACTTC	CASRLRGTDSYEQYF
TRBD2	16	-	TRBV9	TRBJ2-3	TGTGCCAGCAGCGTAGGAACTAGCGGGGGCACAGATACGCAGTATTTT	CASSVGTSGGTDTQYF
TRBD1	16	-	TRBV7-9	TRBJ1-3	TGTGCCAGCAGCTTGGGGAGGGGGACAGATGGAAACACCATATATTTT	CASSLGRGTDGNTIYF
-	16	-	TRBV18	TRBJ2-2	TGTGCCAGCTCACCACCCGGGGGGCCGGGCACCGGGGAGCTGTTTTTT	CASSPPGGPGTGELFF
-	14	-	TRBV28	TRBJ2-2	TGTGCCGGACAAGGGGGGTCAAACACCGGGGAGCTGTTTTTT	CAGQGGSNTGELFF
TRBD2	13	-	TRBV29-1	TRBJ2-1	TGCAGCGGAGTACTAGCGGGAGGCAATGAGCAGTTCTTC	CSGVLAGGNEQFF
-	17	-	TRBV5-4	TRBJ2-3	TGTGCCAGCAGCACCAGAAGGGGGGGAGGGCCCCCAGATACGCAGTATTTT	CASSTRRGGGPPDTQYF
TRBD2	19	-	TRBV10-3	TRBJ2-1	TGTGCCATCAGTCGGGGACTAGCGGGAGATGGGGACTCCTACAATGAGCAGTTCTTC	CAISRGLAGDGDSYNEQFF
-	13	-	TRBV11-2	TRBJ2-1	TGTGCCAGCAGGCGAACCAGTCGGTTCGAGCAGTTCTTC	CASRRTSRFEQFF
-	16	-	TRBV5-1	TRBJ2-1	TGCGCCAGCAGCTTGGAGGATAGGAGGGGGCGCAATGAGCAGTTCTTC	CASSLEDRRGRNEQFF
-	14	-	TRBV18	TRBJ2-7	TGTGCCAGCTCACCGCGTCCACCTCAGTACGAGCAGTACTTC	CASSPRPPQYEQYF
-	12	-	TRBV6-6	TRBJ1-5	TGTGCCAGCCGGACAGCCGGTCAGCCCCAGCATTTT	CASRTAGQPQHF
-	15	-	TRBV6-5	TRBJ1-2	TGTGCCAGCACTGGCCGGAACGTGCGCGGGGATGGCTACACCTTC	CASTGRNVRGDGYTF
TRBD1	14	-	TRBV9	TRBJ2-7	TGTGCCAGCATGAAAGGACAGGGGGACTACGAGCAGTACTTC	CASMKGQGDYEQYF
-	16	-	TRBV29-1	TRBJ2-1	TGCAGCGTTAAACAAATTGGAGAGAACTCCTACAATGAGCAGTTCTTC	CSVKQIGENSYNEQFF
-	17	-	TRBV5-6	TRBJ2-2	TGTGCCAGCAGCGGTAGATGGGGCATAGGAAACACCGGGGAGCTGTTTTTT	CASSGRWGIGNTGELFF
TRBD2	16	-	TRBV5-1	TRBJ2-7	TGCGCCAGCAGCTTGACCCGACTAGCGGGAGGCTACGAGCAGTACTTC	CASSLTRLAGGYEQYF
-	12	-	TRBV25-1	TRBJ2-7	TGTGCCAGCAGTGAGGGGTACCGGGAGCAGTACTTC	CASSEGYREQYF
TRBD1	16	-	TRBV5-1	TRBJ2-2	TGCGCCAGCAGCTTCCTCGGACAGGGGACCACCGGGGAGCTGTTTTTT	CASSFLGQGTTGELFF
-	15	-	TRBV30	TRBJ2-2	TGTGCCTGCGGCACAGGGCCCCTTAACACCGGGGAGCTGTTTTTT	CACGTGPLNTGELFF
TRBD1	13	-	TRBV27	TRBJ2-7	TGTGCCAGCCGGGACAGGGGCCGCTACGAGCAGTACTTC	CASRDRGRYEQYF
TRBD1	13	-	TRBV5-4	TRBJ2-1	TGTGCCAGCAGCGACAGGGGTAGTAATGAGCAGTTCTTC	CASSDRGSNEQFF
-	14	-	TRBV9	TRBJ1-2	TGTGCCAGCAGCCCAGCAGAGGGCCTCTATGGCTACACCTTC	CASSPAEGLYGYTF
TRBD2	17	-	TRBV18	TRBJ2-2	TGTGCCAGCTCACCGGGACTAGCGGGGGCGAACACCGGGGAGCTGTTTTTT	CASSPGLAGANTGELFF
-	14	once	TRBV27	TRBJ2-7	TGTGCCAGCAGTTTACGGCATCCTCCCTACGAGCAGTACTTC	CASSLRHPPYEQYF
-	13	-	TRBV25-1	TRBJ2-7	TGTGCCAGCAGTGTTACTTCCTATTACGAGCAGTACTTC	CASSVTSYYEQYF
-	15	-	TRBV9	TRBJ2-5	TGTGCCAGCAGCGTCTCACAGTCCCTGGGGGGGACCCAGTACTTC	CASSVSQSLGGTQYF
-	16	-	TRBV10-3	TRBJ2-1	TGTGCCATCAGTGTTATCCAGCCCGGACTGTACAATGAGCAGTTCTTC	CAISVIQPGLYNEQFF
-	13	-	TRBV28	TRBJ1-1	TGTGCCAGCAGTTTAGGCCTCGCAGACGTAGCTTTCTTT	CASSLGLADVAFF
-	13	-	TRBV12-5	TRBJ1-2	TGTGCTAGTGGGCCGGGACCGCGCTATGGCTACACCTTC	CASGPGPRYGYTF